The present TCR beta chain was sequenced within a study of identical twins. The study's findings and limits: A lower insertion count was a feature of abundant cord blood beta clonotypes, with no such feature in memory repertoires.

Every one of the donors was a healthy Caucasian. A universal primer site arose from template switching, and cDNA bore unique molecular identifiers. MiXCR, run by TCRdb on the 5' RACE reads, gives a single entry per CDR3 protein. This sample carries a few hundred thousand distinct CDR3 sequences, roughly 13% of them seen once, and the ten largest clones take 3.5% to 5%. The germline V and J ends were trimmed by 3 bases and 0 bases, with 9 bases remaining between them. The CDR3 is 14 amino acids. From germline, CDR1 is MNHEY and CDR2 SVGAGI. This clonotype was seen a handful of times. Its target is unknown. These data were likewise used in another study, on yellow fever vaccine responses in identical twins. From that report: Vaccine-induced T cell responses in twins were reportedly observed to appear partly convergent, partly personalized.

The receptor was derived from a woman under 30 in good health. This chain joins TRBV6-5 and TRBJ2-7; weak D call: TRBD1 (5 bases). Specimen: memory (CD45RO+) T cells sorted from blood. CDR3 protein: CASSYRTFSYEQYF. In DNA form, the CDR3 reads TGTGCCAGCAGTTATAGGACATTCTCCTACGAGCAGTACTTC.